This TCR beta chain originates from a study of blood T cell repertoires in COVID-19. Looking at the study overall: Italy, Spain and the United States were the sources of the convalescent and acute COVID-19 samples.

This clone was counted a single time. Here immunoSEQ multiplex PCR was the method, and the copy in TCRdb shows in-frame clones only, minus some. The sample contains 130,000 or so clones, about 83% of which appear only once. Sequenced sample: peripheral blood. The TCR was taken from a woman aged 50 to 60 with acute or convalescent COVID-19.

The CDR3 coding sequence is TGTGCCAGCAGCTCATTTGCAGGGGCTTACACTGAAGCTTTCTTT. Its protein product is CASSSFAGAYTEAFF. The chain uses TRBV27 and TRBJ1-1, with D perhaps matching TRBD1 (6 bases). Trimming shortened V by 6 bases and J by 3 bases, and 17 bases separated the two germline ends. Germline V gene sequence: CDR1 MNHEY, CDR2 SMNVEV (reference sequence). The CDR3 contains 15 residues.